A single sample gave rise to the 3 T cell receptor beta chains below, sequenced in a study of blood T cells in healthy people across ages. For the second PCR, which ran for 7 to 11 cycles, a sample-barcoded 5' primer and a J-beta primer mix were used. Each CDR3 protein gets one entry after TCRdb re-called the 5' RACE reads with MiXCR. The top ten clones hold around 15% of a sample with approximately 810,000 distinct CDR3 sequences, roughly 26% of them seen once. The sample consisted of blood. Receptors were obtained from a woman aged 80 or over in good health.

The chain combines TRBV5-5 with TRBJ2-2; D is possibly TRBD1 (6 bases). The CDR3 runs 13 residues. Trimming left V 2 bases short and J 9 bases short, with 11 bases between. Looked up from germline, CDR1 is SGHKS and CDR2 is YYEKEE (reference sequence). CDR3 in DNA: TGTGCCAGCAGCTTTCGACAGGCAAGGGAGCTGTTTTTT. Translated: CASSFRQARELFF.

This clonotype turned up a few times. At one end the junction does not follow the germline gene, possibly because of a read error. The rearrangement joins TRBV7-2 to TRBJ2-4; 9 nucleotides line up with TRBD2. The CDR3 loop spans 16 amino acids. Germline CDR1 SGHTA, CDR2 FQGNSA. CDR3 region: CACSYGGGAAKNIQYF. Here the CDR3 DNA reads TGTGCCTGCAGCTATGGCGGGGGGGCCGCCAAAAACATTCAGTACTTC.

The chain uses TRBV2 and TRBJ1-1, with D unclear. Germline V gene lookup returns CDR1 SNHLY and CDR2 FYNNEI. Trimming cost V 2 bases and J 0 bases, with 10 bases left between them. There are 15 residues in the CDR3. This CDR3 reads CASSEQSVMNTEAFF. The CDR3 DNA reads as TGTGCCAGCAGTGAACAGTCAGTAATGAACACTGAAGCTTTCTTT.